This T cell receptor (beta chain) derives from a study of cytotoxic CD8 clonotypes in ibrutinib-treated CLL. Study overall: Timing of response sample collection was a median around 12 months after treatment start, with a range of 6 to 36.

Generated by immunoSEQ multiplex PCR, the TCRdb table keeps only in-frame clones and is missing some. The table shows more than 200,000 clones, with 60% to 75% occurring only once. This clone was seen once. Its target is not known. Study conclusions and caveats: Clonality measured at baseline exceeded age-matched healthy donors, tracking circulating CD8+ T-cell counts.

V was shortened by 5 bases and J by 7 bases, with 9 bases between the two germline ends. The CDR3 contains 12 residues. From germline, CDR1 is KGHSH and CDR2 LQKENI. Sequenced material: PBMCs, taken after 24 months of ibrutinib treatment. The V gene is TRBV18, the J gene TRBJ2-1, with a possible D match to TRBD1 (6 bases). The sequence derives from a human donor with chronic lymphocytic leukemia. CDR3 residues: CASSGGRNEQFF. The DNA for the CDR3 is TGTGCCAGCTCAGGGGGCAGGAATGAGCAGTTCTTC.